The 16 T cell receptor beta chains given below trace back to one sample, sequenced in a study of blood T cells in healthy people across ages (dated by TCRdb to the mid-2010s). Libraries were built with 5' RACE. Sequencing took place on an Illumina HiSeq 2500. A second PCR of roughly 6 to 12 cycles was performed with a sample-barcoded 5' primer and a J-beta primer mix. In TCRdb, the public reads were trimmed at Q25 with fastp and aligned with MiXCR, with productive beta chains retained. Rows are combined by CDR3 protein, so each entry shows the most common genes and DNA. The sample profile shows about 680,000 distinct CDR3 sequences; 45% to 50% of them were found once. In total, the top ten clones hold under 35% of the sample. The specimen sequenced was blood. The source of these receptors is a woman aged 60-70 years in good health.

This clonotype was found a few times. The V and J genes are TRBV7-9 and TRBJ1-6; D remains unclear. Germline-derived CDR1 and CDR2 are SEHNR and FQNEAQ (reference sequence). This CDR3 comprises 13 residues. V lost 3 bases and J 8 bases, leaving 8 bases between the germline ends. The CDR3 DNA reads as TGTGCCAGCAGCTTCGGTCCGGATTCACCCCTCCACTTT. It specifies CASSFGPDSPLHF.

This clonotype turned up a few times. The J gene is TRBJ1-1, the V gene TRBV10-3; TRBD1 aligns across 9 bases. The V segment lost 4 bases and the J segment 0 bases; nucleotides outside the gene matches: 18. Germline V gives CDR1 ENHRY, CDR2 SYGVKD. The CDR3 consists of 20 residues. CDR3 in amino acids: CAISVQGEGDRAKMNTEAFF. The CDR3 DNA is TGTGCCATCAGTGTTCAGGGAGAGGGGGACAGGGCCAAAATGAACACTGAAGCTTTCTTT.

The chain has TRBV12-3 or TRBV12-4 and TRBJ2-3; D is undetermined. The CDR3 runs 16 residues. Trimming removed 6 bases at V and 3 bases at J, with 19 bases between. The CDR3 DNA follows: TGTGCCAGCAGCCAACGTCCGAGAGAGGCAACAGATACGCAGTATTTT. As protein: CASSQRPREATDTQYF.

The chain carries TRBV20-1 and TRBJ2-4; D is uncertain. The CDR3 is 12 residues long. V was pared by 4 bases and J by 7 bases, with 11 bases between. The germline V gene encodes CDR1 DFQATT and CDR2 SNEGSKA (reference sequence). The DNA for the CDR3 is TGCAGTGCTATCCGGGCCCGTAACATTCAGTACTTC. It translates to CSAIRARNIQYF.

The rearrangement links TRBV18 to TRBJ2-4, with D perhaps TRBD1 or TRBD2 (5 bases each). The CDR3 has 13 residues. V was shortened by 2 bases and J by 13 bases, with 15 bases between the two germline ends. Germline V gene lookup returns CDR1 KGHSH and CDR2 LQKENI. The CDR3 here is CASSPNGMGEQYF. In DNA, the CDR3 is TGTGCCAGCTCACCAAATGGGATGGGGGAGCAGTACTTC.

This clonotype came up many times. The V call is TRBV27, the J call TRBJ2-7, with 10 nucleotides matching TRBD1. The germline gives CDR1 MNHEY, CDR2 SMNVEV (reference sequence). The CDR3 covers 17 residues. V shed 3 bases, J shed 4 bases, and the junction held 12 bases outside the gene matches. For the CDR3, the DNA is TGTGCCAGCAGTTTGAACCTTAAGACAGGGGGCCGGTACGAGCAGTACTTC. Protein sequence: CASSLNLKTGGRYEQYF.

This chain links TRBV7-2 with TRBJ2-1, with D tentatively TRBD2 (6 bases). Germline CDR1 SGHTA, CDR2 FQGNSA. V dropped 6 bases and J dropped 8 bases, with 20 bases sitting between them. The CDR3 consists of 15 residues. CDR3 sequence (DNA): TGTGCCAGCAGACCACATAGCGGAGGAGGAGATGAGCAGTTCTTC. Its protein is CASRPHSGGGDEQFF.

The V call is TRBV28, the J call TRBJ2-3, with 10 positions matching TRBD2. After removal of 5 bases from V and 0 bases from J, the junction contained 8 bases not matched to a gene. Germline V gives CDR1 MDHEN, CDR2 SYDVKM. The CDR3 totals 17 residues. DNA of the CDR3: TGTGCCAGCAGTCAACTAGCGGGACTGTCTAGCACAGATACGCAGTATTTT. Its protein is CASSQLAGLSSTDTQYF.

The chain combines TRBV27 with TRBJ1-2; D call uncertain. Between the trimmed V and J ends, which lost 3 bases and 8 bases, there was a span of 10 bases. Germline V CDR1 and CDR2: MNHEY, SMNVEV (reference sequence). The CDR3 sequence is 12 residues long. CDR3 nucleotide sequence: TGTGCCAGCAGTTTGAAAGTACAGGGCTACACCTTC. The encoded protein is CASSLKVQGYTF.

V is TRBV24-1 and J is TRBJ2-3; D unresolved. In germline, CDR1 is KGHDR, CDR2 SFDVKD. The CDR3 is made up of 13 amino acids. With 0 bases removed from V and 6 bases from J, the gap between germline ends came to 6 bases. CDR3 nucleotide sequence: TGTGCCACCAGTGATTTGCGGAAGGATACGCAGTATTTT. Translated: CATSDLRKDTQYF.

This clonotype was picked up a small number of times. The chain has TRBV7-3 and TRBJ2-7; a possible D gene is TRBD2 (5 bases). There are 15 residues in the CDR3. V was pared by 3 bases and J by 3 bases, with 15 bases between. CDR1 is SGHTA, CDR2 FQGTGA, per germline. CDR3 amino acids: CASSFSRGTYYEQYF. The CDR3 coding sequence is TGTGCCAGCAGCTTTTCTCGGGGAACCTACTACGAGCAGTACTTC.

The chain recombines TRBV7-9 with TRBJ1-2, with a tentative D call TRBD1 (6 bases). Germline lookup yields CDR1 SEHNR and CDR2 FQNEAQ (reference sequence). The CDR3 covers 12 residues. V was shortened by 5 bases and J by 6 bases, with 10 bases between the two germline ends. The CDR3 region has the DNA TGTGCCAGCAGCCCGAGGACAGATGGCTACACCTTC. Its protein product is CASSPRTDGYTF.

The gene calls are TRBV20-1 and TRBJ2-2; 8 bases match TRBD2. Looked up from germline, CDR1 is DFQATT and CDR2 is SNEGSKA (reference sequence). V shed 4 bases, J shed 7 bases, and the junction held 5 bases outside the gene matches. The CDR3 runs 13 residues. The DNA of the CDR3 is TGCAGTGCTACTACTAGCGGAGACGGGGAGCTGTTTTTT. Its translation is CSATTSGDGELFF.

CDR3 nucleotide sequence: TGCAGTGCTAGAGACAGGGGGCGTACTAATGAAAAACTGTTTTTT. This gives the protein CSARDRGRTNEKLFF. The V and J genes are TRBV20-1 and TRBJ1-4; 8 bases map to TRBD1. The CDR3 runs 15 residues. With 0 bases clipped from V and 2 bases from J, the junction kept 2 bases outside the gene matches. Germline CDR1 and CDR2: DFQATT and SNEGSKA (reference sequence).

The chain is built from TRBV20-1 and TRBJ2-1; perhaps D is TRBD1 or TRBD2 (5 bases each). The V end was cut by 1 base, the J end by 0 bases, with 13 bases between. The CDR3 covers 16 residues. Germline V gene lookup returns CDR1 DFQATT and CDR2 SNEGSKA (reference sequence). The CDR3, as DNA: TGCAGTGCTAGAGGGGGCGGGCCCAGCTCCTACAATGAGCAGTTCTTC. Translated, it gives CSARGGGPSSYNEQFF.

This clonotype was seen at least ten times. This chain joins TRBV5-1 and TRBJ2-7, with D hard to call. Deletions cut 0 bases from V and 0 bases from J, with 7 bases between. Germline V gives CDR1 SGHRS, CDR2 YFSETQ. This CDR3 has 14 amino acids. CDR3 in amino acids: CASSLDPSSYEQYF. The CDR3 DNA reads TGCGCCAGCAGCTTGGATCCGAGCTCCTACGAGCAGTACTTC.